Each of the 20 T cell receptor beta chains below was sequenced from the same sample in a study of shared clonotypes between healthy human individuals. Data came from immunoSEQ multiplex PCR; TCRdb stores just in-frame clones and leaves some out. The repertoire includes about 1 million clones, around 75% of them detected once, and approximately 1.5% sits in the top ten. Sequences were obtained from memory CD4+ T cells sorted from blood. Subset noted: CD45RA-negative fraction. These receptors originate from a young man in good health.

The chain employs TRBV18 and TRBJ2-7, with D tentatively TRBD1 (6 bases). This CDR3 comprises 14 residues. The germline V gene encodes CDR1 KGHSH and CDR2 LQKENI. Trimming cost V 5 bases and J 2 bases, with 13 bases left between them. The CDR3 loop is CASSAAGVAYEQYF. CDR3 DNA: TGTGCCAGCTCAGCGGCAGGGGTCGCCTACGAGCAGTACTTC.

The chain uses TRBV15 and TRBJ2-3, with a weak D call TRBD2 (5 bases). V lost 2 bases, J lost 6 bases, and 24 bases lay in between. The CDR3 is 18 residues long. CDR1 and CDR2 from the germline V gene are LNHNV and YYDKDF (reference sequence). The CDR3 loop reads CATSRTLGVAGVGDTQYF. CDR3 DNA: TGTGCCACCAGCAGAACTCTTGGGGTAGCCGGGGTGGGGGATACGCAGTATTTT. The full variable domain, with the rest looked up from reference TRBV15 and TRBJ2-3, is DAMVIQNPRYQVTQFGKPVTLSCSQTLNHNVMYWYQQKSSQAPKLLFHYYDKDFNNEADTPDNFQSRRPNTSFCFLDIRSPGLGDTAMYLCATSRTLGVAGVGDTQYFGPGTRLTVL.

On this clone: The sample has other DNA sequences that encode this CDR3 too. The chain uses TRBV7-2 and TRBJ2-7; the D gene is possibly TRBD1 (6 bases). The germline V gene encodes CDR1 SGHTA and CDR2 FQGNSA. The germline V and J ends were trimmed by 4 bases and 4 bases, with 11 bases remaining between them. This CDR3 is built from 13 residues. The CDR3 sequence: CASSSDRLYEQYF. CDR3 coding DNA: TGTGCCAGCAGCTCCGACAGGCTTTACGAGCAGTACTTC.

The rearrangement links TRBV10-3 to TRBJ2-5; 8 nucleotides agree with TRBD2. V gave up 6 bases and J gave up 11 bases; unmatched junction bases: 5. CDR1 is ENHRY, CDR2 SYGVKD, per germline. This CDR3 is 11 amino acids long. CDR3 in DNA: TGTGCCATCAGCGCCGGGAGGGAGCAGTACTTC. As protein: CAISAGREQYF.

The rearrangement joins TRBV7-2 to TRBJ2-7; D tentatively fits TRBD1 or TRBD2 (5 bases each). CDR3 length equals 14 residues. CDR1 SGHTA and CDR2 FQGNSA come from the germline V gene. V was shortened by 4 bases and J by 2 bases, with 12 bases between the two germline ends. The CDR3 DNA sequence: TGTGCCAGCAGCTCCGGGACGAGACCCTACGAGCAGTACTTC. This translates into CASSSGTRPYEQYF.

This chain joins TRBV11-2 and TRBJ2-7; 11 nucleotides align to TRBD2. There are 16 residues in the CDR3. CDR1 SGHAT and CDR2 FQNNGV come from the germline V gene. Trimming at V came to 5 bases and at J to 3 bases, leaving 9 bases not matched to a gene. The DNA of the CDR3 is TGTGCCAGCAGCGTCCCGCCCGGGACTAGCGGCTACGAGCAGTACTTC. It is translated as CASSVPPGTSGYEQYF.

The chain couples TRBV19 to TRBJ2-3; 8 bases line up with TRBD1. The CDR3 loop spans 15 amino acids. The V segment lost 5 bases and the J segment 5 bases; nucleotides outside the gene matches: 9. The V gene's germline CDR1 is LNHDA and CDR2 SQIVND (reference sequence). The CDR3 DNA sequence: TGTGCCAGTAGTCTCGGACAGGGTTCGGTAGATACGCAGTATTTT. Amino acids: CASSLGQGSVDTQYF.

The chain recombines TRBV21-1 with TRBJ1-5. TRBV21-1 is deemed a pseudogene. CDR3 length equals 14 residues. The CDR3 coding sequence is TGTGCCAGCAGCCCCGGCCCTAGCAATCAGCCCCAGCATTTT. Protein sequence: CASSPGPSNQPQHF.

The gene calls are TRBV5-1 and TRBJ2-1; 9 nucleotides match TRBD2. Looked up from germline, CDR1 is SGHRS and CDR2 is YFSETQ. V lost 6 bases to trimming and J lost 7 bases; unmatched junction nucleotides: 11. CDR3 length: 15 amino acids. The CDR3: CASTPLAGGFNEQFF. The CDR3 DNA reads as TGCGCCAGCACCCCGCTGGCGGGAGGGTTTAATGAGCAGTTCTTC.

The gene calls are TRBV7-9 and TRBJ2-1, with 9 bases matching TRBD2. The CDR3 length is 14 residues. CDR1 SEHNR and CDR2 FQNEAQ come from the germline V gene (reference sequence). Trimming cost V 6 bases and J 5 bases; bases outside gene matches: 5. For the CDR3, the DNA is TGTGCCAGCAGTTTACGGACTAGCGACAATGAGCAGTTCTTC. Translation gives CASSLRTSDNEQFF.

This clone showed up just once. Other nucleotide sequences from this sample produce the same CDR3. The rearrangement links TRBV2 to TRBJ1-5; D is perhaps TRBD1 (5 bases). Germline CDR1 SNHLY, CDR2 FYNNEI. V shed 3 bases and J shed 2 bases, with 8 bases lying between them. The CDR3 runs to 14 residues. CDR3 residues: CASSEGGGNQPQHF. CDR3 nucleotide sequence: TGTGCCAGCAGTGAGGGGGGTGGCAATCAGCCCCAGCATTTT.

V is TRBV14 and J is TRBJ1-4; no reliable D call. Looked up from germline, CDR1 is SGHDN and CDR2 is FVKESK. Trimming stripped 4 bases from V and 7 bases from J, with 7 bases between. This CDR3 has 12 residues. The CDR3 DNA sequence: TGTGCCAGCAGCCTACTGCGTGAAAAACTGTTTTTT. Its protein is CASSLLREKLFF. The complete variable domain, with remaining parts taken from reference TRBV14 and TRBJ1-4, reads EAGVTQFPSHSVIEKGQTVTLRCDPISGHDNLYWYRRVMGKEIKFLLHFVKESKQDESGMPNNRFLAERTGGTYSTLKVQPAELEDSGVYFCASSLLREKLFFGSGTQLSVL.

The CDR3 spells CASRAGTPSIHEQYF. CDR3 nucleotides: TGCGCCAGCAGGGCCGGGACACCCTCGATACACGAGCAGTACTTC. The chain couples TRBV5-1 to TRBJ2-7, with a possible D match to TRBD1 (6 bases). The V end lost 5 bases, the J end lost 5 bases, and 20 bases lay between the germline ends. The CDR3 loop spans 15 amino acids. Germline V CDR1 and CDR2: SGHRS, YFSETQ.

The chain is built from TRBV5-4 and TRBJ2-7; 14 positions match TRBD2. Germline assignment: CDR1 SGHNT and CDR2 YYREEE (reference sequence). The length of the CDR3 is 16 residues. V trimming: 3 bases; J trimming: 7 bases; junction bases outside the gene matches: 9. The CDR3 bases are TGTGCCAGCAGCTGGGGGACTAGCGGGAGCCTTAGAGAGCAGTACTTC. Its protein is CASSWGTSGSLREQYF.

In this sample, this clone turned up a few times. The chain has TRBV5-1 and TRBJ2-3; 11 positions agree with TRBD2. CDR3 length: 16 amino acids. The V gene end was trimmed by 4 bases and the J gene end by 2 bases; junction bases not matched to a gene: 6. Germline CDR1 reads SGHRS; CDR2 reads YFSETQ. Written as DNA, the CDR3 is TGCGCCAGCAGCCTCGGGACTAGCGGAGTCACAGATACGCAGTATTTT. Its protein is CASSLGTSGVTDTQYF. Complete variable domain (other parts from reference TRBV5-1 and TRBJ2-3): KAGVTQTPRYLIKTRGQQVTLSCSPISGHRSVSWYQQTPGQGLQFLFEYFSETQRNKGNFPGRFSGRQFSNSRSEMNVSTLELGDSALYLCASSLGTSGVTDTQYFGPGTRLTVL.

The table lists this clone with a few counts. The genes are TRBV7-9 and TRBJ2-7; 7 bases are shared with TRBD1. With 5 bases clipped from V and 9 bases from J, the junction kept 13 bases outside the gene matches. Germline CDR1 and CDR2: SEHNR and FQNEAQ (reference sequence). This CDR3 has 14 amino acids. The CDR3 bases are TGTGCCAGCAGCCCTAAGGCGGACAGGCTAGTGCAGTACTTC. This sequence encodes CASSPKADRLVQYF. Drawing the rest from reference TRBV7-9 and TRBJ2-7, the complete variable domain is DTGVSQNPRHKITKRGQNVTFRCDPISEHNRLYWYRQTLGQGPEFLTYFQNEAQLEKSRLLSDRFSAERPKGSFSTLEIQRTEQGDSAMYLCASSPKADRLVQYFGPGTRLTVT.

V gene TRBV5-6 combines with J gene TRBJ1-2, with D perhaps matching TRBD1 (6 bases). In germline, CDR1 is SGHDT, CDR2 YYEEEE. Trimming took off 4 bases at V and 2 bases at J, with 12 bases between the two ends. The length of the CDR3 is 14 residues. As DNA, the CDR3 is TGTGCCAGCAGCCCCCCCGGGACAAACTATGGCTACACCTTC. The encoded protein is CASSPPGTNYGYTF.

V and J are TRBV27 and TRBJ2-5; a weak D match, TRBD2 (5 bases). This CDR3 has 14 residues. CDR1 MNHEY and CDR2 SMNVEV come from the germline V gene (reference sequence). The V gene lost 3 bases and the J gene lost 4 bases, with 12 bases spanning the gap. The CDR3 here is CASSFLARPETQYF. Here the CDR3 DNA reads TGTGCCAGCAGTTTCCTAGCTAGGCCAGAGACCCAGTACTTC.

This sequence joins TRBV18 and TRBJ1-3, with D perhaps matching TRBD1 (5 bases). The germline V and J ends were trimmed by 0 bases and 2 bases, with 8 bases remaining between them. CDR1 KGHSH and CDR2 LQKENI come from the germline V gene. This CDR3 spans 15 amino acids. The CDR3 sequence: CASSPPSGAGNTIYF. Here the CDR3 DNA reads TGTGCCAGCTCACCACCGTCGGGGGCTGGAAACACCATATATTTT.

The gene calls are TRBV7-6 and TRBJ2-7; 16 bases line up with TRBD2. CDR1 and CDR2 from the germline V gene are SGHVS and FNYEAQ. The V and J ends lost 5 bases and 4 bases, in that order; junction bases with no gene match: 8. This CDR3 is 17 amino acids long. CDR3 residues: CASSPGTSGGEIYEQYF. In DNA form, the CDR3 reads TGTGCCAGCAGCCCGGGGACTAGCGGGGGGGAAATTTACGAGCAGTACTTC.